This TCR beta chain was observed in a study of T cell repertoires in cytomegalovirus infection. This clonotype has ten or more counts. No antigen is known for it. TCRdb called the reads again in MiXCR, with one record for every CDR3 protein. Altogether some 300,000 distinct CDR3 sequences are present, roughly a tenth being singletons, with the ten largest covering approximately 2.3%. The V and J ends lost 6 bases and 5 bases, in that order; junction bases with no gene match: 5. The CDR3 is 13 residues long. CDR1 SGHTA and CDR2 FQGNSA come from the germline V gene. Overall study results and limits: Carriers of CMV plus the relevant HLA were identified by cumulative public TCR beta family frequency.

The source of this sequence is a human donor in good health (CMV status not recorded). Some clones in this sample may be carry-over from other donors' samples. The source material was PBMCs. V and J are TRBV7-2 and TRBJ2-5, with TRBD2 matching 8 bases. The CDR3 loop reads CASRGLVGETQYF. The DNA of the CDR3 is TGTGCCAGCAGGGGACTAGTCGGGGAGACCCAGTACTTC.